A single sample is the source of the 19 T cell receptor beta chains below, sequenced in a study of cytomegalovirus exposure and HLA in healthy donors. Vbeta (60) and Jbeta (13) primers were used in the PCR. Measured with immunoSEQ multiplex PCR; TCRdb has only the in-frame clones, and not every one. The sample contains 100,000 to 120,000 clones, around 70% of which appear only once. The material sequenced was PBMCs. Receptor source: a young man in good health and CMV-seronegative.

This clone was observed a few times. This chain links TRBV9 with TRBJ2-1; TRBD2 matches 7 bases. The length of the CDR3 is 13 residues. The ends lost 3 bases at V and 10 bases at J; junction bases unmatched: 7. Germline V gene sequence: CDR1 SGDLS, CDR2 YYNGEE. Written as DNA, the CDR3 is TGTGCCAGCAGCGGTAGACTAGCTGGCGAGCAGTTCTTC. This codes for CASSGRLAGEQFF.

This clone was counted only a few times. CDR3 residues: CASSIPGQGAMGTEAFF. CDR3 nucleotide sequence: TGTGCCAGTAGTATCCCCGGACAGGGGGCGATGGGGACTGAAGCTTTCTTT. This chain connects TRBV19 to TRBJ1-1; 11 nucleotides line up with TRBD1. V shed 3 bases, J shed 5 bases, and the junction held 11 bases outside the gene matches. This CDR3 is built from 17 residues. Per the germline V gene, CDR1 is LNHDA and CDR2 is SQIVND (reference sequence).

V usage is TRBV6-6 and J usage is TRBJ2-5; D remains unclear. The end of the DNA is better explained by TRBJ2-7, so the J call may be wrong. From germline, CDR1 is MNHNY and CDR2 SVGAGI (reference sequence). The CDR3 is 12 amino acids. The CDR3 sequence is CASKSSSYEQYF. In DNA, the CDR3 is TGTGCCAGCAAGTCGAGCTCCTACGAGCAGTACTTC.

The chain joins TRBV7-6 to TRBJ2-7, with a weak D call TRBD2 (6 bases). CDR1 SGHVS and CDR2 FNYEAQ come from the germline V gene. The CDR3 has 14 residues. V was trimmed by 5 bases and J by 2 bases, leaving 13 bases between them. The CDR3 region has the DNA TGTGCCAGCAGCCGGGATAGCGGCCCCTACGAGCAGTACTTC. Translated: CASSRDSGPYEQYF.

In the case of this clone: Other DNA sequences within the sample encode an identical CDR3. This sequence joins TRBV18 and TRBJ1-2, with D perhaps matching TRBD1 (6 bases). CDR3 size: 15 residues. CDR1 and CDR2 from the germline V gene are KGHSH and LQKENI. Between the trimmed V and J ends, which lost 3 bases and 5 bases, there was a span of 16 bases. In DNA form, the CDR3 reads TGTGCCAGCTCACCCGCCGTGGGGGCTTCTTATGGCTACACCTTC. Protein: CASSPAVGASYGYTF.

This clone occurred once. The chain uses TRBV6-6 and TRBJ1-1; 7 nucleotides match TRBD1. The CDR3 sequence is 13 residues long. In germline, CDR1 is MNHNY, CDR2 SVGAGI (reference sequence). The trim removed 7 bases at V and 11 bases at J, leaving 13 bases unmatched. The DNA of the CDR3 is TGTGCCAGCAATCCAGGGGGGTTAGTCGAGGCTTTCTTT. Encoded protein: CASNPGGLVEAFF.

The chain recombines TRBV18 with TRBJ1-1; 9 bases are a match to TRBD1. Germline-derived CDR1 and CDR2 are KGHSH and LQKENI. The CDR3 covers 14 residues. V lost 3 bases and J lost 6; bases outside the gene matches: 5. The CDR3 protein is CASSPLGQGSEAFF. The CDR3, as DNA: TGTGCCAGCTCACCTTTGGGACAGGGCTCTGAAGCTTTCTTT. Variable domain in full (rest from reference TRBV18 and TRBJ1-1): NAGVMQNPRHLVRRRGQEARLRCSPMKGHSHVYWYRQLPEEGLKFMVYLQKENIIDESGMPKERFSAEFPKEGPSILRIQQVVRGDSAAYFCASSPLGQGSEAFFGQGTRLTVV.

There are a few counts of this clone. The chain couples TRBV28 to TRBJ2-5; TRBD1 might be the D (8 bases). Trimming stripped 7 bases from V and 6 bases from J, with 18 bases between. The CDR3 is 14 amino acids. Germline CDR1 is MDHEN and CDR2 is SYDVKM. CDR3 amino acids: CASMAGGGGKTQYF. CDR3 DNA: TGTGCCAGCATGGCAGGGGGCGGGGGAAAGACCCAGTACTTC.

V is TRBV6-5 and J is TRBJ1-1; 12 nucleotides match TRBD1. V shed 5 bases, J shed 4 bases, and the junction held 5 bases outside the gene matches. Germline lookup yields CDR1 MNHEY and CDR2 SVGAGI. There are 15 residues in the CDR3. The CDR3 loop reads CASSPWGQGATEAFF. CDR3 sequence (DNA): TGTGCCAGCAGTCCCTGGGGACAGGGGGCCACTGAAGCTTTCTTT.

The chain uses TRBV7-9 and TRBJ2-2, with D tentatively TRBD2 (6 bases). CDR3 size: 15 residues. V lost 1 base and J lost 4, with 10 bases in between. CDR1 and CDR2 (germline): SEHNR, FQNEAQ (reference sequence). This CDR3 is CASSLEAGSTGELFF. For the CDR3, the DNA is TGTGCCAGCAGCTTAGAGGCGGGAAGCACCGGGGAGCTGTTTTTT.

The rearrangement links TRBV2 to TRBJ2-3, with a possible D match to TRBD2 (6 bases). Per germline, CDR1 SNHLY and CDR2 FYNNEI. The ends were cut back, 6 bases at V and 4 bases at J, with 14 bases in the middle. This CDR3 region has 14 residues. CDR3 sequence reads: CASRGRLGSDTQYF. DNA for the CDR3: TGTGCCAGCAGGGGGCGACTAGGGTCAGATACGCAGTATTTT.

The V call is TRBV29-1, the J call TRBJ2-3; 9 nucleotides line up with TRBD2. The CDR3 runs 14 residues. The V gene end was trimmed by 7 bases and the J gene end by 2 bases; junction bases not matched to a gene: 7. Germline CDR1 is SQVTM and CDR2 is ANQGSEA. The CDR3 here is CSGGAGGFTDTQYF. CDR3 in DNA: TGCAGCGGGGGAGCGGGGGGCTTCACAGATACGCAGTATTTT.

The chain recombines TRBV19 with TRBJ1-2; D might be TRBD1 (6 bases). This CDR3 is 15 amino acids long. Trimming pared 2 bases from V and 3 bases from J, leaving 13 bases between. Germline V gene sequence: CDR1 LNHDA, CDR2 SQIVND (reference sequence). In DNA, the CDR3 is TGTGCCAGTAGTATAAAGGGCAGGGGAGACTATGGCTACACCTTC. Its translation is CASSIKGRGDYGYTF. Full variable domain (outside the CDR3, taken from reference TRBV19 and TRBJ1-2): DGGITQSPKYLFRKEGQNVTLSCEQNLNHDAMYWYRQDPGQGLRLIYYSQIVNDFQKGDIAEGYSVSREKKESFPLTVTSAQKNPTAFYLCASSIKGRGDYGYTFGSGTRLTVV.

This chain joins TRBV4-2 and TRBJ2-5, with 8 bases that match TRBD1. Germline values: CDR1 LGHNA, CDR2 YNFKEQ. The CDR3 runs to 16 residues. Unmatched junction bases numbered 9, after V lost 0 bases and J lost 6 bases. In DNA form, the CDR3 reads TGTGCCAGCAGCCAAGAACAGGACAGGGAACGAAAGACCCAGTACTTC. Its translation: CASSQEQDRERKTQYF.

This clone has a handful of counts. For the CDR3, the DNA is TGTGCCAGCAGCCAAGGACCCGACACAGGGACCTCAGGTGGGCAGTACTTC. This sequence encodes CASSQGPDTGTSGGQYF. The rearrangement links TRBV4-2 to TRBJ2-7; D is perhaps TRBD1 (6 bases). Germline CDR1 and CDR2: LGHNA and YNFKEQ. The ends were cut back, 1 base at V and 9 bases at J, with 25 bases in the middle. The CDR3 totals 17 residues.

As for this clone: At one end, the junction sequence differs from germline, possibly due to a read error. This sequence joins TRBV6-1 and TRBJ2-3; 7 nucleotides align to TRBD2. The CDR3 spans 15 residues. Germline values: CDR1 MNHNS, CDR2 SASEGT. This CDR3 is CAGSAGGSGTDTQYF. The DNA for the CDR3 is TGTGCCGGCAGTGCTGGCGGGAGTGGCACAGATACGCAGTATTTT.

The chain links TRBV25-1 to TRBJ2-1, with D hard to call. V gave up 1 base and J gave up 0 bases, with 4 bases separating them. CDR1 MGHDK and CDR2 SYGVNS come from the germline V gene. CDR3 size: 14 residues. The CDR3 sequence: CASSEFSSYNEQFF. CDR3 DNA sequence: TGTGCCAGCAGTGAATTTAGCTCCTACAATGAGCAGTTCTTC. The entire variable domain, with the rest obtained from reference TRBV25-1 and TRBJ2-1, is as follows: EADIYQTPRYLVIGTGKKITLECSQTMGHDKMYWYQQDPGMELHLIHYSYGVNSTEKGDLSSESTVSRIRTEHFPLTLESARPSHTSQYLCASSEFSSYNEQFFGPGTRLTVL.

This chain uses TRBV29-1 with TRBJ2-3, with 8 bases identical to TRBD1. The J segment lost 6 bases and the V segment lost 6 bases, leaving 5 bases of the junction unmatched. The CDR3 loop spans 12 amino acids. The germline V gene encodes CDR1 SQVTM and CDR2 ANQGSEA. The CDR3 protein is CSVQGAGDTQYF. Here the CDR3 DNA reads TGCAGCGTGCAGGGGGCAGGGGATACGCAGTATTTT.

The rearrangement joins TRBV9 to TRBJ1-6, with 8 bases that match TRBD1. Trimming cost V 3 bases and J 1 base; bases outside gene matches: 3. CDR1 is SGDLS, CDR2 YYNGEE, per germline. CDR3 length: 16 amino acids. CDR3 nucleotides: TGTGCCAGCAGCGGGACAGGGTTATCCTATAATTCACCCCTCCACTTT. It specifies CASSGTGLSYNSPLHF.